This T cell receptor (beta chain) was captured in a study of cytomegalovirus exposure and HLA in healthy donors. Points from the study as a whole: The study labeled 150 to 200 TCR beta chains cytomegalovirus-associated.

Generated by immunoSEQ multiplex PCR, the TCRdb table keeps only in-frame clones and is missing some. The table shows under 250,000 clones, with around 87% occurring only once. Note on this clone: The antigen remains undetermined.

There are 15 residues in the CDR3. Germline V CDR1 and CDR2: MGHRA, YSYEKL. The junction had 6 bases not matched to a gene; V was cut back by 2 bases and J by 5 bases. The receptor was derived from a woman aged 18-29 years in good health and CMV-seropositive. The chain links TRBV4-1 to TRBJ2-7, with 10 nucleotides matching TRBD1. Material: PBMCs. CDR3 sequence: CASSQPRDRGNEQYF. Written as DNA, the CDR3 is TGCGCCAGCAGCCAACCCAGGGACAGGGGCAACGAGCAGTACTTC.